The present entry profiles one T cell receptor (beta chain) with its context. The data were obtained in a study of T cells in Graves' hyperthyroidism and ophthalmopathy. This sample holds PBMCs from less than 11 ml fresh peripheral blood. This CDR3 spans 16 amino acids. Germline V lookup: CDR1 SGHTA, CDR2 FQGNSA. The V and J ends lost 4 bases and 0 bases respectively, with 12 bases between them. From RNA transcripts, TCR beta CDR3 regions were amplified. An initial round of RT-PCR targeting the TCR CDR3 relied on the HTBI primer set. TCRdb passed the multiplex PCR reads through MiXCR, listing each CDR3 protein once. The sample lists about 840,000 distinct CDR3 sequences; around 39% were seen once.

Input material: blood. V usage is TRBV7-2 and J usage is TRBJ2-2; weak D call: TRBD1 (5 bases). The source of this sequence is a man in his late teens or twenties with Graves' hyperthyroidism. CDR3 protein: CASSSRQISNTGELFF. The CDR3 DNA is TGTGCCAGCAGCTCCCGACAGATATCGAACACCGGGGAGCTGTTTTTT.